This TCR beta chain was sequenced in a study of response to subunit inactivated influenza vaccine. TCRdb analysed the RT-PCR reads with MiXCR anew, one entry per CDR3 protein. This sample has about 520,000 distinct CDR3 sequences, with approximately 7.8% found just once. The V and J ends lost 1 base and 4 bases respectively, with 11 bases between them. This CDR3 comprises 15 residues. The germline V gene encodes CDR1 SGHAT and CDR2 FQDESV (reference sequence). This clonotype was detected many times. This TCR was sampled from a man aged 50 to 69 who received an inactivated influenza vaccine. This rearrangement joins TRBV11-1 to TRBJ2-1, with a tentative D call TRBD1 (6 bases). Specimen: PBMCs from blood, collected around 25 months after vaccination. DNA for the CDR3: TGTGCCAGCAGCTTAGGGGGACAACAATACAATGAGCAGTTCTTC. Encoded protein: CASSLGGQQYNEQFF.